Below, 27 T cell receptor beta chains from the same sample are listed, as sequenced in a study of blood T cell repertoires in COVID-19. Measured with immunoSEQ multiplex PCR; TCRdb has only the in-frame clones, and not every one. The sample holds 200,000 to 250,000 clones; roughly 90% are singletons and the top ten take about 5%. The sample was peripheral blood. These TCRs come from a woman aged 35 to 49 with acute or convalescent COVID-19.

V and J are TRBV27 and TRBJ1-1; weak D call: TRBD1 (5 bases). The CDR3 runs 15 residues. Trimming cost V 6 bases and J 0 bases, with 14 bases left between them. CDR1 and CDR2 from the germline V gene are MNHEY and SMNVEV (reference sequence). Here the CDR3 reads CASSLTVVLNTEAFF. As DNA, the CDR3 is TGTGCCAGCAGCCTGACAGTTGTTCTGAACACTGAAGCTTTCTTT.

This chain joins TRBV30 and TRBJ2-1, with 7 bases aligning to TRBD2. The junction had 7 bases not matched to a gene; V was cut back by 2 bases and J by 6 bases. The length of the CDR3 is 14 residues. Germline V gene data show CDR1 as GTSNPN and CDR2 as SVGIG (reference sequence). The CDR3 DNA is TGTGCCTGGAGTTTGCTAGCGGTTGGCAATGAGCAGTTCTTC. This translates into CAWSLLAVGNEQFF.

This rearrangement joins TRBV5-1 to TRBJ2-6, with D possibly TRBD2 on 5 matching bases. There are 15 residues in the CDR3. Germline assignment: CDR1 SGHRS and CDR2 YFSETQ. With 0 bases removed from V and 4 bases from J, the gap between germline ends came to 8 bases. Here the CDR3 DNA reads TGCGCCAGCAGCTTGGGGACGGGAGGGGCCAACGTCCTGACTTTC. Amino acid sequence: CASSLGTGGANVLTF.

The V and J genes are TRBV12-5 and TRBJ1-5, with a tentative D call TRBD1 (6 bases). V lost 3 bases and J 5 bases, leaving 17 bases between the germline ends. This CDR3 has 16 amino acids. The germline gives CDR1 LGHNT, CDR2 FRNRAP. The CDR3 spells CASGFHTGFWDQPQHF. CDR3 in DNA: TGTGCTAGTGGTTTCCATACAGGGTTTTGGGATCAGCCCCAGCATTTT.

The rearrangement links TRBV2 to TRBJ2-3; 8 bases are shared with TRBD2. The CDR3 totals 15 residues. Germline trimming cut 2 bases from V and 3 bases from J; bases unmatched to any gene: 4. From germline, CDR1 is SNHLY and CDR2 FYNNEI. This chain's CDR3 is CASSEFSGDTDTQYF. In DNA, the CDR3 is TGTGCCAGCAGTGAATTTAGCGGGGATACAGATACGCAGTATTTT.

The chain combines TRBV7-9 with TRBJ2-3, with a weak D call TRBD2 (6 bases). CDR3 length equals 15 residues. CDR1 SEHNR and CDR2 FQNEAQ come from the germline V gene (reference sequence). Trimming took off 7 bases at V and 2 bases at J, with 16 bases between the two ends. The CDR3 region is CASNSPGLNTDTQYF. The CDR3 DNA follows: TGTGCCAGCAATTCTCCGGGACTCAACACAGATACGCAGTATTTT.

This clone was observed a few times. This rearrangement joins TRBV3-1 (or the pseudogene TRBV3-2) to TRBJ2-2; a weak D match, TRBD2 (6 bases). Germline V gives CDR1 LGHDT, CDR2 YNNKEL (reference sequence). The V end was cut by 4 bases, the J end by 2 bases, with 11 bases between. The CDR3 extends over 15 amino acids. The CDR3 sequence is CASSPYGGNTGELFF. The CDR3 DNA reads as TGTGCCAGCAGCCCGTACGGGGGTAACACCGGGGAGCTGTTTTTT.

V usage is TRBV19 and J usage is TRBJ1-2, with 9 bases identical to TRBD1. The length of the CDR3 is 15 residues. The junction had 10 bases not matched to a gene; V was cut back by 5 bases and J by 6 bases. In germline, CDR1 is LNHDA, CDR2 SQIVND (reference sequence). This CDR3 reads CASSYQRTGEDGYTF. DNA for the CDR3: TGTGCCAGTAGTTACCAAAGGACAGGGGAGGATGGCTACACCTTC.

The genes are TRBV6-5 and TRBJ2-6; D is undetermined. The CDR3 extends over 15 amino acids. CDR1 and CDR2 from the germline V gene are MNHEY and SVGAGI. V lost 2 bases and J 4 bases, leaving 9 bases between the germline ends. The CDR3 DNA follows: TGTGCCAGCAGTTACGGTGGCTTCGGGGCCAACGTCCTGACTTTC. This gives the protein CASSYGGFGANVLTF.

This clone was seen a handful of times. The CDR3 loop reads CASSVGTRGEGAFF. In DNA form, the CDR3 reads TGTGCCAGCAGCGTAGGAACCCGAGGAGAGGGAGCTTTCTTT. The chain is built from TRBV9 and TRBJ1-1; D is unclear. CDR1 is SGDLS and CDR2 is YYNGEE in the germline V gene. Trimming cost V 0 bases and J 10 bases, with 16 bases left between them. This CDR3 is 14 amino acids long.

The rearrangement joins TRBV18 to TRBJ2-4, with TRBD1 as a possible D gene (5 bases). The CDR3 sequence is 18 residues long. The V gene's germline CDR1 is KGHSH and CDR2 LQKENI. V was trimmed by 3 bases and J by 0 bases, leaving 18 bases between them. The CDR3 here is CASSPKGRDTLAKNIQYF. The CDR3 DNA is TGTGCCAGCTCACCTAAAGGCAGGGATACCTTAGCCAAAAACATTCAGTACTTC. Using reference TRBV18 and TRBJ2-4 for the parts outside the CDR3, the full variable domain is NAGVMQNPRHLVRRRGQEARLRCSPMKGHSHVYWYRQLPEEGLKFMVYLQKENIIDESGMPKERFSAEFPKEGPSILRIQQVVRGDSAAYFCASSPKGRDTLAKNIQYFGAGTRLSVL.

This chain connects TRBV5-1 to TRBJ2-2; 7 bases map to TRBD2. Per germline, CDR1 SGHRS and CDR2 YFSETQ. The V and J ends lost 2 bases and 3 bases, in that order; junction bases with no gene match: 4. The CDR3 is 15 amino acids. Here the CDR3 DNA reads TGCGCCAGCAGCTTCGGGGGAGGGGACACCGGGGAGCTGTTTTTT. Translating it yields CASSFGGGDTGELFF.

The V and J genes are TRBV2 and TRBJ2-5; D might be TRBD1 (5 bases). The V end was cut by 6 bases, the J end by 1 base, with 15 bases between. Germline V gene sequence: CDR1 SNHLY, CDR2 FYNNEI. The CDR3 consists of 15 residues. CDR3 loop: CASRETVLSQETQYF. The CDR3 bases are TGTGCCAGCAGAGAGACAGTTTTATCCCAAGAGACCCAGTACTTC. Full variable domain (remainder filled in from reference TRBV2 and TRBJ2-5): EPEVTQTPSHQVTQMGQEVILRCVPISNHLYFYWYRQILGQKVEFLVSFYNNEISEKSEIFDDQFSVERPDGSNFTLKIRSTKLEDSAMYFCASRETVLSQETQYFGPGTRLLVL.

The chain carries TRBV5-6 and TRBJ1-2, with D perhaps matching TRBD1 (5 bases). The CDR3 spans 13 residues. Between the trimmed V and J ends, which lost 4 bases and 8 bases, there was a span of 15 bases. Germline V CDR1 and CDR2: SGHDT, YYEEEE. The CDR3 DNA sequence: TGTGCCAGCAGCACCCCGACAGTTTACGGCTACACCTTC. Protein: CASSTPTVYGYTF.

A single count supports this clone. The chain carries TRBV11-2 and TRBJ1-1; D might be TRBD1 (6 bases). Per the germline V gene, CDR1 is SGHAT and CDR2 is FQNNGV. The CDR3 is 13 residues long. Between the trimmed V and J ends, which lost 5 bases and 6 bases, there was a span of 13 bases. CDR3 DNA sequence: TGTGCCAGCAGCAGGACAGAGTTCTCTGAAGCTTTCTTT. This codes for CASSRTEFSEAFF.

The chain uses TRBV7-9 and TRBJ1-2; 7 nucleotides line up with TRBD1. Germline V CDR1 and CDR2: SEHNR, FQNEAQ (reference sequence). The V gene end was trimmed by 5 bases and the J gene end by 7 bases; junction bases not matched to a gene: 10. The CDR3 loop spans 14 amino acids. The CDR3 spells CASSPIYRGVGYTF. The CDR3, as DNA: TGTGCCAGCAGCCCTATCTACAGGGGAGTTGGCTACACCTTC.

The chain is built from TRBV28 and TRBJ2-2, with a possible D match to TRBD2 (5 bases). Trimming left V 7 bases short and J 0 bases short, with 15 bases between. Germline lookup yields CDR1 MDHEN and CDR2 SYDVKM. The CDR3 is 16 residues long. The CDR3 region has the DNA TGTGCCAGCACCGCTCTGCGGCGGGCGAACACCGGGGAGCTGTTTTTT. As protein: CASTALRRANTGELFF.

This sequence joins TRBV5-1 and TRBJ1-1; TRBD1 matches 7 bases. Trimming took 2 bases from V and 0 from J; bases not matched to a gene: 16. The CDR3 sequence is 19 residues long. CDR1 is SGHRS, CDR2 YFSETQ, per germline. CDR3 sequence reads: CASSFVVGDSYTLNTEAFF. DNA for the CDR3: TGCGCCAGCAGCTTTGTGGTAGGGGACAGCTATACTCTGAACACTGAAGCTTTCTTT.

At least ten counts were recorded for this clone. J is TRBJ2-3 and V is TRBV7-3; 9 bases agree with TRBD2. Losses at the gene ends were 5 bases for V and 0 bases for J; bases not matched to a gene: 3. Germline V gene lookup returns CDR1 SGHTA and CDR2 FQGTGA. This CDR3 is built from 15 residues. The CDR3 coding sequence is TGTGCCAGCAGCAACCTAGCGGGGAGCACAGATACGCAGTATTTT. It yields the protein CASSNLAGSTDTQYF.

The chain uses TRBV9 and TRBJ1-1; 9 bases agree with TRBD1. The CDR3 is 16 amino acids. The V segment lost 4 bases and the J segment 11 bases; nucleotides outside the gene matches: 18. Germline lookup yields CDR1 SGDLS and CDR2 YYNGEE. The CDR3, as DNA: TGTGCCAGCAGCCGCGGACGGACAGGGGAGGCTCAAAACGCTTTCTTT. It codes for CASSRGRTGEAQNAFF. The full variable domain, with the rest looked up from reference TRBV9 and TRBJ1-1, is DSGVTQTPKHLITATGQRVTLRCSPRSGDLSVYWYQQSLDQGLQFLIQYYNGEERAKGNILERFSAQQFPDLHSELNLSSLELGDSALYFCASSRGRTGEAQNAFFGQGTRLTVV.

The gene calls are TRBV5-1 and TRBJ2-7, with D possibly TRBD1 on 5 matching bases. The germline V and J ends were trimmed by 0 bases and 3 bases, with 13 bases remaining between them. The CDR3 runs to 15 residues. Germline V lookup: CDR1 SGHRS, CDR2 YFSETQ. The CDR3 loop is CASSLGQPPSYEQYV. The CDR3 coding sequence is TGCGCCAGCAGCTTGGGACAGCCACCAAGCTACGAGCAGTACGTC.

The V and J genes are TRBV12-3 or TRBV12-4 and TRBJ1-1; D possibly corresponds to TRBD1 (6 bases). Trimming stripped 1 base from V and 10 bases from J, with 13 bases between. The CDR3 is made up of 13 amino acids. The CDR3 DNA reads TGTGCCAGCAGTTTAGGTACAGGGTCAGGAGCTTTCTTT. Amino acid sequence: CASSLGTGSGAFF.

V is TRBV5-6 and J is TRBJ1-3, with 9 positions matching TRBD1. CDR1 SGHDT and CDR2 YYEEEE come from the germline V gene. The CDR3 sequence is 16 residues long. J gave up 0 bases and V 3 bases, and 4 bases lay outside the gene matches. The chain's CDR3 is CASSYWDRVSGNTIYF. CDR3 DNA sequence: TGTGCCAGCAGCTACTGGGACAGGGTCTCTGGAAACACCATATATTTT.

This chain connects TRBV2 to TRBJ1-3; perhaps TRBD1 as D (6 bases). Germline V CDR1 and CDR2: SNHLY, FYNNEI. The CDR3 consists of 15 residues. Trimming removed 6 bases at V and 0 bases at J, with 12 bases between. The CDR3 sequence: CASSLDRRSGNTIYF. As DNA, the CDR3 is TGTGCCAGCAGCCTGGACAGACGCTCTGGAAACACCATATATTTT.

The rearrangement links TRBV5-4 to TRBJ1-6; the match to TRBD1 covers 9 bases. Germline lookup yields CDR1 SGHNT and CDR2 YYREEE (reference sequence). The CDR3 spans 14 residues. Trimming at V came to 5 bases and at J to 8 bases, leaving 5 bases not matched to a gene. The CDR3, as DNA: TGTGCCAGCAGGGGGGACAGGGTTGATTCACCCCTCCACTTT. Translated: CASRGDRVDSPLHF.

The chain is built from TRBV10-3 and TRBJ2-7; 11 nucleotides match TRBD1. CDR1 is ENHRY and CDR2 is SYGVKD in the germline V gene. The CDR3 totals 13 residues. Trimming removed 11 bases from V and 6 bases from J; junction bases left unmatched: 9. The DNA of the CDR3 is TGTGCCGCCGGGACAGGGGGTATCGGCGAGCAGTACGTC. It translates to CAAGTGGIGEQYV.

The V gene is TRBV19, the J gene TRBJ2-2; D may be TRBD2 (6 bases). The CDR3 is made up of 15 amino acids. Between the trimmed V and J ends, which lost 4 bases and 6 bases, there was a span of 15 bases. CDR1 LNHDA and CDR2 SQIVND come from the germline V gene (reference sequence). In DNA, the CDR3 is TGTGCCAGTAGTAGGGACGGCGCGGGACCCGGGGAGCTGTTTTTT. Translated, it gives CASSRDGAGPGELFF. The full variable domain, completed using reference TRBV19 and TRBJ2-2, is DGGITQSPKYLFRKEGQNVTLSCEQNLNHDAMYWYRQDPGQGLRLIYYSQIVNDFQKGDIAEGYSVSREKKESFPLTVTSAQKNPTAFYLCASSRDGAGPGELFFGEGSRLTVL.